Listed here are 6 T cell receptor beta chains from one sample, sequenced in a study of CD8+ T cells in alopecia areata. Sequencing relied on a cDNA template that was reverse transcribed from extracted RNA. Assay: immunoSEQ multiplex PCR; the TCRdb copy retains only in-frame clones and omits some. The table lists some 150,000 clones, about 51% of them singletons. Here the sequenced sample was CD8+ T cells sorted from blood, taken at week 0. Receptors were obtained from a human donor with alopecia areata.

In this sample, this clone turned up a few times. The same CDR3 also results from other DNA sequences found in this sample. The J gene is TRBJ2-7, the V gene TRBV29-1; a weak D match, TRBD2 (6 bases). The CDR3 is 13 amino acids. The V and J ends lost 4 bases and 2 bases respectively, with 12 bases between them. Germline V gene data show CDR1 as SQVTM and CDR2 as ANQGSEA. CDR3 protein: CSVVGGNTYEQYF. In nucleotides, the CDR3 is TGCAGCGTTGTCGGGGGTAACACCTACGAGCAGTACTTC.

The chain recombines TRBV29-1 with TRBJ2-7; 8 nucleotides line up with TRBD1. Germline V gene lookup returns CDR1 SQVTM and CDR2 ANQGSEA. After removal of 0 bases from V and 3 bases from J, the junction contained 4 bases not matched to a gene. The CDR3 spans 14 residues. CDR3 DNA: TGCAGCGTTGAAGAACAGGGGGAAGGCTACGAGCAGTACTTC. Protein sequence: CSVEEQGEGYEQYF.

This rearrangement joins TRBV30 to TRBJ2-5; D is unresolved. V was cut by 4 bases and J by 1 base, with 13 bases left in between. Germline loops: CDR1 GTSNPN, CDR2 SVGIG (reference sequence). This CDR3 comprises 14 residues. DNA of the CDR3: TGTGCCTGGAACGAAGGGCGGACCCAAGAGACCCAGTACTTC. It specifies CAWNEGRTQETQYF.

The J gene is TRBJ2-1, the V gene TRBV4-3; 11 nucleotides match TRBD2. This CDR3 has 18 amino acids. Unmatched junction bases numbered 13, after V lost 1 base and J lost 8 bases. CDR1 is LGHNA and CDR2 is YSLEER in the germline V gene. In DNA form, the CDR3 reads TGCGCCAGCAGCCAAGCGTTATACTCTAGCGGGGGGAGGGATGAGCAGTTCTTC. Amino acids: CASSQALYSSGGRDEQFF.

The table lists this clone with a few counts. This chain links TRBV29-1 with TRBJ1-1; D might be TRBD1 (5 bases). V lost 0 bases and J lost 0, with 17 bases in between. Per the germline V gene, CDR1 is SQVTM and CDR2 is ANQGSEA. This CDR3 has 17 amino acids. The CDR3 coding sequence is TGCAGCGTTGAAGATCATCCCCGACAGTCCATGAACACTGAAGCTTTCTTT. It is translated as CSVEDHPRQSMNTEAFF.

This sequence joins TRBV19 and TRBJ2-7; 10 bases agree with TRBD1. This CDR3 contains 12 residues. Looked up from germline, CDR1 is LNHDA and CDR2 is SQIVND (reference sequence). The V segment lost 9 bases and the J segment 2 bases; nucleotides outside the gene matches: 1. As DNA, the CDR3 is TGTGCCAGCGGACAGGGGGCCTACGAGCAGTACTTC. Translated, it gives CASGQGAYEQYF.